These 25 T cell receptor beta chains share one sample of origin, sequenced in a study of vaccination and CD4 T cells after COVID-19. Sequenced with the Oncomine TCR Beta short-read assay was DNA taken from cultured CD4+ T cells. TCRdb ran MiXCR on the PCR reads and lists one entry per CDR3 protein. There are several thousand distinct CDR3 sequences in the sample; just under 40% occur only once, and 20% lies in the top ten. Treatment: approximately 9-day PBMC culture with coronavirus spike peptide pools or control peptides (ViraFEST assay). Gathered ahead of the COVID-19 pandemic (2011-2018) were the CD4+ T cells of the unexposed donor. These receptors have no identified antigens. The sequenced sample was CD4+ T cells from blood, cultured in vitro. All receptors come from a human donor in good health.

V and J are TRBV6-2 or TRBV6-3 and TRBJ2-3, with 7 bases that match TRBD2. Trimming removed 6 bases from V and 1 base from J; junction bases left unmatched: 1. The CDR3 is 13 amino acids. In germline, CDR1 is MNHEY, CDR2 SVGEGT. DNA for the CDR3: TGTGCCAGCAGGCTAGCGGGCACAGATACGCAGTATTTT. Encoded protein: CASRLAGTDTQYF.

This sequence joins TRBV20-1 and TRBJ1-2; D gene unclear. Germline V CDR1 and CDR2: DFQATT, SNEGSKA (reference sequence). V was pared by 6 bases and J by 11 bases, with 10 bases between. The CDR3 runs to 9 residues. CDR3: CSAPGRYTF. CDR3 sequence (DNA): TGCAGTGCGCCGGGGAGATACACCTTC.

The table lists this clonotype with a few counts. The gene calls are TRBV7-2 and TRBJ1-3; D may be TRBD1 (6 bases). With 1 base removed from V and 0 bases from J, the gap between germline ends came to 7 bases. The CDR3 runs 15 residues. The germline V gene has CDR1 SGHTA and CDR2 FQGNSA. For the CDR3, the DNA is TGTGCCAGCAGCTTAGACAGGGCCTCTGGAAACACCATATATTTT. Its protein product is CASSLDRASGNTIYF.

The CDR3 here is CASSAKPRDRSQPQHF. The CDR3 nucleotides are TGTGCCAGCAGCGCAAAGCCAAGGGACAGAAGTCAGCCCCAGCATTTT. V and J are TRBV21-1 and TRBJ1-5; the table calls TRBD1, which could not be checked here. TRBV21-1 is given as a pseudogene. CDR3 size: 16 residues.

This clonotype was recorded a few times. The chain uses TRBV6-1 and TRBJ1-6; D remains unclear. This CDR3 spans 13 amino acids. Trimming shortened V by 3 bases and J by 6 bases, and 6 bases separated the two germline ends. Germline V gives CDR1 MNHNS, CDR2 SASEGT. CDR3 nucleotide sequence: TGTGCCAGCAGTGATCAGTTTAATTCACCCCTCCACTTT. It codes for CASSDQFNSPLHF.

This clonotype came up a few times. The chain recombines TRBV20-1 with TRBJ2-1; D possibly uses TRBD1 or TRBD2 (6 bases each). From germline, CDR1 is DFQATT and CDR2 SNEGSKA (reference sequence). Between the trimmed V and J ends, which lost 3 bases and 5 bases, there was a span of 17 bases. This CDR3 is 15 amino acids long. Here the CDR3 reads CSASPMSGGHNEQFF. DNA of the CDR3: TGCAGTGCTAGCCCGATGTCCGGGGGCCACAATGAGCAGTTCTTC.

By its share, this clonotype is large. J is TRBJ1-1 and V is TRBV11-2; maybe TRBD1 (6 bases). This CDR3 contains 16 residues. Between the trimmed V and J ends, which lost 2 bases and 10 bases, there was a span of 23 bases. Germline assignment: CDR1 SGHAT and CDR2 FQNNGV. CDR3 in amino acids: CASSLSVSLQGQGAFF. The DNA of the CDR3 is TGTGCCAGCAGCTTATCGGTCAGTCTTCAGGGGCAGGGAGCTTTCTTT.

There are a few counts of this clonotype. The chain joins TRBV6-1 to TRBJ1-1; D perhaps matches TRBD1 (6 bases). The CDR3 is 13 amino acids. Germline V gene sequence: CDR1 MNHNS, CDR2 SASEGT. Trimming took 4 bases from V and 6 from J, leaving 12 bases between them. The CDR3 loop is CASSASGVAEAFF. The CDR3 DNA reads TGTGCCAGCAGTGCATCAGGGGTAGCTGAAGCTTTCTTT.

Only a few counts were recorded for this clonotype. J is TRBJ2-2 and V is TRBV20-1; 9 nucleotides match TRBD1. The CDR3 is made up of 15 amino acids. The germline gives CDR1 DFQATT, CDR2 SNEGSKA (reference sequence). Trimming took 5 bases from V and 6 from J; bases not matched to a gene: 10. This chain's CDR3 is CSAESGTGWAGELFF. CDR3 coding DNA: TGCAGTGCTGAGTCCGGGACAGGGTGGGCCGGGGAGCTGTTTTTT.

This clonotype was found a few times. CDR3 sequence: CSVEAPGRAEAFF. In nucleotides, the CDR3 is TGCAGCGTTGAAGCCCCTGGCAGGGCTGAAGCTTTCTTT. This chain uses TRBV29-1 with TRBJ1-1; D is possibly TRBD1 (5 bases). The CDR3 spans 13 residues. CDR1 SQVTM and CDR2 ANQGSEA come from the germline V gene. The ends were cut back, 1 base at V and 6 bases at J, with 12 bases in the middle.

This clonotype was seen a few times. This chain uses TRBV20-1 with TRBJ2-7; D is uncertain. The length of the CDR3 is 14 residues. Between the trimmed V and J ends, which lost 3 bases and 3 bases, there was a span of 15 bases. Germline CDR1 and CDR2: DFQATT and SNEGSKA (reference sequence). The CDR3 protein is CSASPTRTGYEQYF. CDR3 DNA sequence: TGCAGTGCTAGCCCGACCCGGACGGGCTACGAGCAGTACTTC.

By sample share, this clonotype is medium-sized. CDR3 loop: CSASQGPIQSNQPQHF. The CDR3 DNA sequence: TGCAGTGCTAGCCAGGGGCCCATACAAAGCAATCAGCCCCAGCATTTT. The chain couples TRBV20-1 to TRBJ1-5, with D perhaps matching TRBD1 (6 bases). Trimming stripped 3 bases from V and 1 base from J, with 16 bases between. The CDR3 sequence is 16 residues long. Germline CDR1 is DFQATT and CDR2 is SNEGSKA (reference sequence).

The chain joins TRBV5-4 to TRBJ1-2; perhaps TRBD1 as D (5 bases). Germline V gives CDR1 SGHNT, CDR2 YYREEE (reference sequence). V gave up 1 base and J gave up 0 bases, with 10 bases separating them. CDR3 length equals 15 residues. As DNA, the CDR3 is TGTGCCAGCAGCTTGTCGACAGTTACTAACTATGGCTACACCTTC. Its protein is CASSLSTVTNYGYTF.

This clonotype appeared a few times. The chain couples TRBV7-2 to TRBJ2-2; tentatively, D is TRBD1 or TRBD2 (5 bases each). Deletions cut 6 bases from V and 13 bases from J, with 18 bases between. The CDR3 consists of 13 residues. Germline CDR1 and CDR2: SGHTA and FQGNSA. This CDR3 is CASRAGTLTGLFF. The CDR3 bases are TGTGCCAGCAGGGCCGGGACCTTAACGGGGCTGTTTTTT.

The genes are TRBV2 and TRBJ2-3, with 7 bases aligning to TRBD2. In germline, CDR1 is SNHLY, CDR2 FYNNEI. The CDR3 is 15 amino acids. Unmatched junction bases numbered 11, after V lost 5 bases and J lost 6 bases. CDR3 sequence: CASSTRAGSTDTQYF. The CDR3, as DNA: TGTGCCAGCAGTACCAGAGCGGGGTCTACGGATACGCAGTATTTT. The full variable domain, completed using reference TRBV2 and TRBJ2-3, is EPEVTQTPSHQVTQMGQEVILRCVPISNHLYFYWYRQILGQKVEFLVSFYNNEISEKSEIFDDQFSVERPDGSNFTLKIRSTKLEDSAMYFCASSTRAGSTDTQYFGPGTRLTVL.

The chain recombines TRBV7-2 with TRBJ1-5; 10 positions match TRBD1. The CDR3 is 15 amino acids. With V trimmed by 4 bases and J by 6 bases, 6 bases remained unmatched. CDR1 and CDR2 (germline): SGHTA, FQGNSA. In DNA, the CDR3 is TGTGCCAGCAGCTCGAGACAGGGGGCGGGTCAGCCCCAGCATTTT. Protein: CASSSRQGAGQPQHF.

This chain links TRBV25-1 with TRBJ2-5; D is unresolved. Looked up from germline, CDR1 is MGHDK and CDR2 is SYGVNS. The CDR3 extends over 13 amino acids. V was trimmed by 9 bases and J by 5 bases, leaving 16 bases between them. The CDR3 loop is CASTERIRETQYF. The CDR3 DNA reads TGTGCCAGTACTGAGAGGATCAGGGAGACCCAGTACTTC. Full variable domain (missing parts from reference TRBV25-1 and TRBJ2-5): EADIYQTPRYLVIGTGKKITLECSQTMGHDKMYWYQQDPGMELHLIHYSYGVNSTEKGDLSSESTVSRIRTEHFPLTLESARPSHTSQYLCASTERIRETQYFGPGTRLLVL.

This clonotype came up a few times. The CDR3: CASRPGQTKYEQYF. The CDR3 coding sequence is TGTGCCAGCAGGCCGGGACAGACTAAATACGAGCAGTACTTC. The chain uses TRBV6-1 and TRBJ2-7; 7 bases are shared with TRBD1. The V gene's germline CDR1 is MNHNS and CDR2 SASEGT. Unmatched junction bases numbered 9, after V lost 6 bases and J lost 4 bases. The CDR3 contains 14 residues.

In its sample, this clonotype was seen a few times. The chain combines TRBV7-2 with TRBJ2-1; D gene uncertain. The germline V gene encodes CDR1 SGHTA and CDR2 FQGNSA. V gave up 5 bases and J gave up 10 bases, with 15 bases separating them. This CDR3 has 13 residues. The CDR3 sequence: CASSLDLFGEQFF. The CDR3, as DNA: TGTGCCAGCAGCCTCGATTTGTTTGGGGAGCAGTTCTTC.

V gene TRBV7-2 combines with J gene TRBJ2-7; 12 bases fit TRBD2. V shed 3 bases and J 2 bases; nucleotides not matched to a gene: 8. The CDR3 consists of 17 residues. In germline, CDR1 is SGHTA, CDR2 FQGNSA. CDR3 in DNA: TGTGCCAGCAGCTTGGCCGGACTAGCGGGGATTACCTACGAGCAGTACTTC. Translated: CASSLAGLAGITYEQYF. The full variable domain, its missing parts supplied by reference TRBV7-2 and TRBJ2-7, is GAGVSQSPSNKVTEKGKDVELRCDPISGHTALYWYRQSLGQGLEFLIYFQGNSAPDKSGLPSDRFSAERTGGSVSTLTIQRTQQEDSAVYLCASSLAGLAGITYEQYFGPGTRLTVT.

The chain joins TRBV6-2 or TRBV6-3 to TRBJ2-7; 11 bases align to TRBD2. V was clipped by 6 bases and J by 7 bases; unmatched bases: 11. Germline V lookup: CDR1 MNHEY, CDR2 SVGEGT. The CDR3 is made up of 15 amino acids. The CDR3 DNA reads TGTGCCAGCAGGGACACTAGCGGGAGTTTTCGGGAGCAGTACTTC. It codes for CASRDTSGSFREQYF.

The chain carries TRBV27 and TRBJ1-2; TRBD1 matches 7 bases. V dropped 2 bases and J dropped 4; count of bases not matched to a gene: 7. The CDR3 has 15 residues. CDR1 is MNHEY, CDR2 SMNVEV, per germline (reference sequence). The CDR3 loop is CASSLRRGGGYGYTF. CDR3 DNA sequence: TGTGCCAGCAGTTTACGCAGGGGGGGGGGCTATGGCTACACCTTC.

In its sample, this clonotype is medium-sized. The chain combines TRBV7-9 with TRBJ1-2; 10 bases match TRBD1. The germline CDR1 and CDR2 sequences are SEHNR and FQNEAQ (reference sequence). The V and J ends lost 4 bases and 6 bases, in that order; junction bases with no gene match: 2. The CDR3 length is 13 residues. The CDR3 DNA is TGTGCCAGCAGCTACGGGACAGGGGATGGCTACACCTTC. Its translation: CASSYGTGDGYTF.

The chain combines TRBV30 with TRBJ2-7, with 8 bases identical to TRBD1. V was clipped by 0 bases and J by 4 bases; unmatched bases: 5. Germline loops: CDR1 GTSNPN, CDR2 SVGIG (reference sequence). There are 14 residues in the CDR3. The CDR3 DNA is TGTGCCTGGAGTGTAGGGGGACAGGCATACGAGCAGTACTTC. This sequence encodes CAWSVGGQAYEQYF.

This clonotype was picked up a small number of times. The V and J genes are TRBV29-1 and TRBJ2-2; 8 bases match TRBD1. Germline V gene sequence: CDR1 SQVTM, CDR2 ANQGSEA. The length of the CDR3 is 14 residues. The J segment lost 4 bases and the V segment lost 6 bases, leaving 7 bases of the junction unmatched. The DNA of the CDR3 is TGCAGCGTGGACAGGGATGGGGTCACCGGGGAGCTGTTTTTT. Its translation is CSVDRDGVTGELFF.